This TCR beta chain stems from a study of blood T cell repertoires in COVID-19. The overall study: Acute and convalescent COVID-19 samples came from the United States, Italy and Spain. T cells, B-cell-depleted T cells, or PBMCs provided the cDNA or gDNA that served as material.

How the authors handled the data: Researchers report that nucleated cell counts were estimated from reference gene primer amplification. Clones were read by immunoSEQ multiplex PCR, and TCRdb kept only the in-frame ones, dropping some. The V and J calls and the clone size are those of that table, but D and trimming were determined from the DNA. Among a few hundred thousand clones listed, roughly 85% were seen once. Germline assignment: CDR1 SGHTA and CDR2 FQGTGA. The CDR3 runs 14 residues. V was shortened by 4 bases and J by 5 bases, with 11 bases between the two germline ends. The V call is TRBV7-3, the J call TRBJ2-2; D not resolved. The clonotype comes from a human donor in a cohort sampled during active COVID-19. The sequenced material came from peripheral blood. The CDR3 here is CASSYDFFTGELFF. In nucleotides, the CDR3 is TGTGCCAGCAGCTACGACTTCTTTACCGGGGAGCTGTTTTTT.